This TCR beta chain is drawn from a study of T cell clonotyping in hematopoietic cell transplantation. Study information: Recipient samples before transplant were obtained post-cytoreduction. Broader study findings: Without cell sorting, CD4 versus CD8 contributions remain unresolved. Broader posttransplant TCR repertoire diversity was predicted by graft donor and pretransplant recipient Inverse Simpson Index values.

Germline V gene sequence: CDR1 SNHLY, CDR2 FYNNEI. The CDR3 has 13 residues. The V gene lost 10 bases and the J gene lost 8 bases, with 20 bases spanning the gap. About this clone: The antigen is unknown.

Time point of the sample: recipient sample about 28 days before transplant, after cytoreduction. The protocol was immunoSEQ multiplex PCR, while the TCRdb copy is restricted to in-frame clones and leaves out a portion. The sample lists roughly 48,000 clones; around 84% were seen once. This TCR came from a man in his fifties or sixties with myelodysplastic syndrome. Some clones in this sample may be carry-over from other donors' samples. The chain combines TRBV2 with TRBJ1-2, with TRBD1 as a possible D gene (5 bases). Sample: peripheral blood mononuclear cells, taken before stem cell transplant. CDR3 nucleotides: TGTGCCACCAATTCCGACAGACTAATGGGCTACACCTTC. The encoded protein is CATNSDRLMGYTF. Full variable domain (remainder filled in from reference TRBV2 and TRBJ1-2): EPEVTQTPSHQVTQMGQEVILRCVPISNHLYFYWYRQILGQKVEFLVSFYNNEISEKSEIFDDQFSVERPDGSNFTLKIRSTKLEDSAMYFCATNSDRLMGYTFGSGTRLTVV.